Detailed here is one TCR beta chain. This entry comes from a study of blood T cell repertoires in COVID-19. Study context: The United States, Italy and Spain supplied acute and convalescent COVID-19 samples.

Authors' data handling: For nucleated cells, counts were estimated from reference gene primer amplification. Libraries were prepared by immunoSEQ multiplex PCR; TCRdb keeps only in-frame clonotypes and omits some of them. The V and J calls and the clone size are those of that table, but D and trimming were determined from the DNA. The sample gives around 70,000 clones, roughly 90% of which show up once; just over 2.5% is in the top ten. Sequenced input: peripheral blood. This receptor was obtained from a man in his fifties with COVID-19, enrolled during active disease.

CDR3 DNA sequence: TGTGCCAGTAGTCCCCGCGCCTACAATGAGCAGTTCTTC. It codes for CASSPRAYNEQFF. This sequence joins TRBV19 and TRBJ2-1, with unresolved D. The CDR3 spans 13 residues. The germline CDR1 and CDR2 sequences are LNHDA and SQIVND (reference sequence). V was shortened by 5 bases and J by 2 bases, with 7 bases between the two germline ends.